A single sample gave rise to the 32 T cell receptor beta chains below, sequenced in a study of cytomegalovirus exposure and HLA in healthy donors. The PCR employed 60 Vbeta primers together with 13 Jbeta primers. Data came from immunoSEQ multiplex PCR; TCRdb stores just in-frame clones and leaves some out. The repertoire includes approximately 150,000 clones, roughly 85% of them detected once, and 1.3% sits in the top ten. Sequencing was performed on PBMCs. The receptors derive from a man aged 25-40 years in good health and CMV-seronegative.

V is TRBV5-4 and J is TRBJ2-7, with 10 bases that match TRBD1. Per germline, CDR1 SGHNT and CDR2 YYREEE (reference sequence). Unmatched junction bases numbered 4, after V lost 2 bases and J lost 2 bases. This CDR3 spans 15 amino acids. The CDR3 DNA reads TGTGCCAGCAGCTTAGGCGGGACAGGGGCCTACGAGCAGTACTTC. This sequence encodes CASSLGGTGAYEQYF.

The CDR3 protein is CASSSWTGGEQYF. DNA of the CDR3: TGTGCCAGCAGTTCATGGACAGGGGGCGAGCAGTACTTC. The chain carries TRBV28 and TRBJ2-7, with TRBD1 identical over 10 bases. Germline trimming cut 4 bases from V and 6 bases from J; bases unmatched to any gene: 3. This CDR3 region has 13 residues. CDR1 is MDHEN and CDR2 is SYDVKM in the germline V gene.

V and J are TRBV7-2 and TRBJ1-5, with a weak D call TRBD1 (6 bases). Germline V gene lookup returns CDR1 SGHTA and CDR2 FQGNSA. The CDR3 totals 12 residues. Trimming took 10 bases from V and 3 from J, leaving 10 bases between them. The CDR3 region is CATRQANQPQHF. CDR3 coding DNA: TGTGCCACAAGACAGGCCAATCAGCCCCAGCATTTT.

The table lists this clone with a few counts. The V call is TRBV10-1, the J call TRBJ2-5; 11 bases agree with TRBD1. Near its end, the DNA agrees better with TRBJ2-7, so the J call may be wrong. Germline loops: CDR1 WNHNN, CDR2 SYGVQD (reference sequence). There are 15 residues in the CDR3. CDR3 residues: CASSYGQGASYEQYF. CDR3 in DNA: TGCGCCAGCAGTTACGGACAGGGGGCATCCTACGAGCAGTACTTC.

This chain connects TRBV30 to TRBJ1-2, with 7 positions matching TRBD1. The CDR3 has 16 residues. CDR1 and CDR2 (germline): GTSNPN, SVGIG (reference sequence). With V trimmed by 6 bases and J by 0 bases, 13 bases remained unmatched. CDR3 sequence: CACKGGRATTNYGYTF. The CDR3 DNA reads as TGTGCCTGCAAAGGGGGCAGGGCAACGACTAACTATGGCTACACCTTC.

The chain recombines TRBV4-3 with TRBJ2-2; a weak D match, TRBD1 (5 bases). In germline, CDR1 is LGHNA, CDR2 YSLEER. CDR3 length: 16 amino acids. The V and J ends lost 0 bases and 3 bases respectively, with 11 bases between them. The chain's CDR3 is CASSQEPTAHTGELFF. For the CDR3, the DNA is TGCGCCAGCAGCCAAGAACCGACAGCCCACACCGGGGAGCTGTTTTTT.

Written as DNA, the CDR3 is TGTGCCAGCAGCTTATCCCGACTAGCGGGAGGCCCAATTTACGAGCAGTACTTC. Translation: CASSLSRLAGGPIYEQYF. J is TRBJ2-7 and V is TRBV11-2; 13 nucleotides match TRBD2. CDR1 SGHAT and CDR2 FQNNGV come from the germline V gene. The CDR3 is made up of 18 amino acids. The trim removed 2 bases at V and 4 bases at J, leaving 11 bases unmatched.

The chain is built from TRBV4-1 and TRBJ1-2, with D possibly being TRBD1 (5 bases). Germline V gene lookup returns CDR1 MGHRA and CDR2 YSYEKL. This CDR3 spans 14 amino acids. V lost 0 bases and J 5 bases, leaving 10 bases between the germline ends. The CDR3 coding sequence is TGCGCCAGCAGCCAAGATGGTGACAGTTATGGCTACACCTTC. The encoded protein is CASSQDGDSYGYTF.

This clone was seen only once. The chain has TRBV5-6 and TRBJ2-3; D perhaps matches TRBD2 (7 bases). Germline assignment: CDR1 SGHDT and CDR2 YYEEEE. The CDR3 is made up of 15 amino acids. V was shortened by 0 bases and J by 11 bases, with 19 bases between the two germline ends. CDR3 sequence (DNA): TGTGCCAGCAGCTTGGGACGGGGGGCCTATTGGGAGCAGTATTTT. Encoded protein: CASSLGRGAYWEQYF. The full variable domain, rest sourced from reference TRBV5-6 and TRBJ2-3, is DAGVTQSPTHLIKTRGQQVTLRCSPKSGHDTVSWYQQALGQGPQFIFQYYEEEERQRGNFPDRFSGHQFPNYSSELNVNALLLGDSALYLCASSLGRGAYWEQYFGPGTRLTVL.

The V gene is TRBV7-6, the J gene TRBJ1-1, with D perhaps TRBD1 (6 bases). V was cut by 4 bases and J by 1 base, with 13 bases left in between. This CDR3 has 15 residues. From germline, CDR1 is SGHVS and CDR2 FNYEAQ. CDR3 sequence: CASSSVGAGNTEAFF. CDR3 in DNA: TGTGCCAGCAGCTCCGTGGGGGCCGGGAACACTGAAGCTTTCTTT.

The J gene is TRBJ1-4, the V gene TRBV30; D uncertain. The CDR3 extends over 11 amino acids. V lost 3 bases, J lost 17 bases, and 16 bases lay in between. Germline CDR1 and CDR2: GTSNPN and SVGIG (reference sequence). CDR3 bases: TGTGCCTGGAGCGGTACTGGTCCCCGATTTTTT. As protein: CAWSGTGPRFF.

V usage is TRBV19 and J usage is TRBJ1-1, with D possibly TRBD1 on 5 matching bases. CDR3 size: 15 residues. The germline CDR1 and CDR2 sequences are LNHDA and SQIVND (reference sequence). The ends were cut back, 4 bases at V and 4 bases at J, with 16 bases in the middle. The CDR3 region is CASSRAQGVGTEAFF. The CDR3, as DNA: TGTGCCAGTAGTAGAGCTCAAGGGGTGGGCACTGAAGCTTTCTTT.

The CDR3 sequence: CAWSSPRGWAFF. CDR3 in DNA: TGTGCCTGGAGTTCCCCCAGGGGATGGGCTTTCTTT. This sequence joins TRBV30 and TRBJ1-1; tentative D call: TRBD1 (6 bases). From germline, CDR1 is GTSNPN and CDR2 SVGIG (reference sequence). V gave up 2 bases and J gave up 11 bases, with 15 bases separating them. CDR3 length: 12 residues.

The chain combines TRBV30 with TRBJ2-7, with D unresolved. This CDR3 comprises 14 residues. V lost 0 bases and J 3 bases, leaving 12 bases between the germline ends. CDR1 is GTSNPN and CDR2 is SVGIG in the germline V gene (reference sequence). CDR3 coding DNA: TGTGCCTGGAGTGTAGGCCTAAGAGGCTACGAGCAGTACTTC. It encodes CAWSVGLRGYEQYF.

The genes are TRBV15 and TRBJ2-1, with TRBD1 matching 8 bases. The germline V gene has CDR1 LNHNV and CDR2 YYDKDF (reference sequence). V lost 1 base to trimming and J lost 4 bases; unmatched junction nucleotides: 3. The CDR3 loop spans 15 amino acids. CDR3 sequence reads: CATSRGQGFYNEQFF. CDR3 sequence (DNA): TGTGCCACCAGCAGAGGACAGGGGTTTTACAATGAGCAGTTCTTC.

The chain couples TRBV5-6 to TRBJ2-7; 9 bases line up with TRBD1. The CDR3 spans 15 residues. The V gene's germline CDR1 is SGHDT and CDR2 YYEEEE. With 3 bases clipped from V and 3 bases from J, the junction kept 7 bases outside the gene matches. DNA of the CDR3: TGTGCCAGCAGCTACGGGACAGGGTTCCACTACGAGCAGTACTTC. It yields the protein CASSYGTGFHYEQYF.

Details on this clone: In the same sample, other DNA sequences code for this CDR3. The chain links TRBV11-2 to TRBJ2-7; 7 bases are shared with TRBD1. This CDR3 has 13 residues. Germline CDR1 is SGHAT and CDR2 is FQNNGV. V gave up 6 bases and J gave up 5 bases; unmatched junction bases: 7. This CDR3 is CASRETGSHEQYF. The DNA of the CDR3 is TGTGCCAGCAGAGAGACAGGGAGCCACGAGCAGTACTTC.

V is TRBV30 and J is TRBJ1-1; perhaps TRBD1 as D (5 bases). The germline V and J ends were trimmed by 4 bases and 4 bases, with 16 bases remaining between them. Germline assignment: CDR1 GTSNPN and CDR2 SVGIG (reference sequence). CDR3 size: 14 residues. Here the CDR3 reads CAWNRGDWTTEAFF. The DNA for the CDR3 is TGTGCCTGGAACCGGGGGGACTGGACCACTGAAGCTTTCTTT.

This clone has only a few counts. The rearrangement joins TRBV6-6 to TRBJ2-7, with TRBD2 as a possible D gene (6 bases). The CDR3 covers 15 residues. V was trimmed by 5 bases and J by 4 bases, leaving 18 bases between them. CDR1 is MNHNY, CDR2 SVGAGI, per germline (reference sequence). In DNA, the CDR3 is TGTGCCAGCAGTCAGACAGTGACTAGGGCTTACGAGCAGTACTTC. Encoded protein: CASSQTVTRAYEQYF.

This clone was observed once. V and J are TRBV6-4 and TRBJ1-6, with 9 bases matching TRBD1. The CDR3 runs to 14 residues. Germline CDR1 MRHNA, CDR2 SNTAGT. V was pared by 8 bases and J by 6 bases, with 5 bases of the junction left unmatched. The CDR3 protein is CASAPGQGNSPLHF. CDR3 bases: TGTGCCAGCGCCCCGGGACAGGGTAATTCACCCCTCCACTTT.

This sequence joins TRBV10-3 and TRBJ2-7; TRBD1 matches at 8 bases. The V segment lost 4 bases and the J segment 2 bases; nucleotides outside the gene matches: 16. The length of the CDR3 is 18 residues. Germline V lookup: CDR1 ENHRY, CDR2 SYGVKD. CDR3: CAISAGQGASTEPYEQYF. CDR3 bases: TGTGCCATCAGTGCAGGGCAGGGGGCGAGCACAGAGCCCTACGAGCAGTACTTC.

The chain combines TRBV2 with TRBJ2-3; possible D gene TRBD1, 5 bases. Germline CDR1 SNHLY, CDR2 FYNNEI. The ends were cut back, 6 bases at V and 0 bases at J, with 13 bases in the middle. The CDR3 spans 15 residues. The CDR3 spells CASRVRGASTDTQYF. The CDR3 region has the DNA TGTGCCAGCAGAGTTAGGGGTGCTAGCACAGATACGCAGTATTTT.

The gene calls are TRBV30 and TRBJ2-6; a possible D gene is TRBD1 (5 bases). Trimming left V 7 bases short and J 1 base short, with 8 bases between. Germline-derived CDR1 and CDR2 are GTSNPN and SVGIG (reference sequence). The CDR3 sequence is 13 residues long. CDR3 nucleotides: TGTGCCTCACAGGATTCTGGGGCCAACGTCCTGACTTTC. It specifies CASQDSGANVLTF.

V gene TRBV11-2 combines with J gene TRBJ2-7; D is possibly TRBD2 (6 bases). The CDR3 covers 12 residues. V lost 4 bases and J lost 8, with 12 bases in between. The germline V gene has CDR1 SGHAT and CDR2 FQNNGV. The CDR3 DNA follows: TGTGCCAGCAGCTCCGGGGACTTCAAGCAGTACTTC. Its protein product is CASSSGDFKQYF.

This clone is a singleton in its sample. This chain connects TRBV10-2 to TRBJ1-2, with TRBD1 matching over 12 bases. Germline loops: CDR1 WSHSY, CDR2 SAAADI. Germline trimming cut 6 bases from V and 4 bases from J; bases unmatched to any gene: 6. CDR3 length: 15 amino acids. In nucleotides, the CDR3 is TGCGCCAGCAGCCCCGGGACAGGGGGCGGCTATGGCTACACCTTC. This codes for CASSPGTGGGYGYTF.

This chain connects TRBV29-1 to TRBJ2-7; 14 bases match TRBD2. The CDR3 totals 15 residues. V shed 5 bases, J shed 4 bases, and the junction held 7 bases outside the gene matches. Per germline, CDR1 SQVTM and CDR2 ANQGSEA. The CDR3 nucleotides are TGCAGCGTTAGGACTAGCGGGGGGAATCTATACGAGCAGTACTTC. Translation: CSVRTSGGNLYEQYF.

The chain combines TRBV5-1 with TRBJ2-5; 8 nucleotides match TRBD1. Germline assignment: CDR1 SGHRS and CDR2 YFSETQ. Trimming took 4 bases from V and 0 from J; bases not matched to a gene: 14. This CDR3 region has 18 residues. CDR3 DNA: TGCGCCAGCAGCCACCCGGGCGAGTCAGGGGGCTACCAAGAGACCCAGTACTTC. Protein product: CASSHPGESGGYQETQYF.

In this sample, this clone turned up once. CDR3 sequence reads: CSVQRRLAGEELFF. The DNA of the CDR3 is TGCAGCGTTCAAAGACGACTAGCGGGGGAAGAGCTGTTTTTT. The J gene is TRBJ2-2, the V gene TRBV29-1, with TRBD2 matching over 12 bases. This CDR3 is 14 amino acids long. CDR1 is SQVTM and CDR2 is ANQGSEA in the germline V gene. With 5 bases clipped from V and 11 bases from J, the junction kept 9 bases outside the gene matches.

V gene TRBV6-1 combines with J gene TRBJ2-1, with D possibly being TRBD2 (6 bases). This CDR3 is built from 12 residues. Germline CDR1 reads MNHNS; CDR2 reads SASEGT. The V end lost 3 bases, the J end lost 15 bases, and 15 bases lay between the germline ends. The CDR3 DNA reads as TGTGCCAGCAGTGAGGGCCCCGGGAGTACGTTCTTC. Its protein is CASSEGPGSTFF.

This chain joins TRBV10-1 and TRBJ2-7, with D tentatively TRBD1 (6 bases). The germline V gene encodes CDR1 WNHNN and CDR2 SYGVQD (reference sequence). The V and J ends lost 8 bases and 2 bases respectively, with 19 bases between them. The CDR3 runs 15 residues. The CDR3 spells CASPRLQGRTYEQYF. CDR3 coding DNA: TGCGCCAGCCCCCGGTTGCAGGGGCGAACCTACGAGCAGTACTTC.

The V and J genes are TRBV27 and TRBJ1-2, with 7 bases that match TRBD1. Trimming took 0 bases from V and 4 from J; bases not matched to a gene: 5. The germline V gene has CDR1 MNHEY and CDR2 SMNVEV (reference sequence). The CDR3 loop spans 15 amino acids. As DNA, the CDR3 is TGTGCCAGCAGTTTATCCCCCGGGACAGCCTATGGCTACACCTTC. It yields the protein CASSLSPGTAYGYTF.

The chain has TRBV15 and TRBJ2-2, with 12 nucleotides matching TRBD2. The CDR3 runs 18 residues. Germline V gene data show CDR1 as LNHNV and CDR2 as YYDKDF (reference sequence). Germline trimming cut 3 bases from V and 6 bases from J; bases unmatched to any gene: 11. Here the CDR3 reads CATSSPSGGVRGAGELFF. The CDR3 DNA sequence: TGTGCCACCAGCAGCCCTAGCGGGGGGGTCCGAGGGGCCGGGGAGCTGTTTTTT. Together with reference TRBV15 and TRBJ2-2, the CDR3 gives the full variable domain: DAMVIQNPRYQVTQFGKPVTLSCSQTLNHNVMYWYQQKSSQAPKLLFHYYDKDFNNEADTPDNFQSRRPNTSFCFLDIRSPGLGDTAMYLCATSSPSGGVRGAGELFFGEGSRLTVL.